The 14 T cell receptor beta chains below all came from one sample that was sequenced in a study of identical twins. MiXCR, applied by TCRdb to the 5' RACE reads, yields one record per CDR3 protein. Of 200,000 to 250,000 distinct CDR3 sequences in the sample, about 13% were seen once. Another study also made use of these data, one on yellow fever vaccine responses in identical twins.

Material for sequencing was memory (CD45RO+) T cells sorted from blood. All receptors derive from a young woman in good health.

This rearrangement joins TRBV4-2 to TRBJ2-2, with TRBD1 matching 8 bases. The germline V gene encodes CDR1 LGHNA and CDR2 YNFKEQ. After removal of 0 bases from V and 4 bases from J, the junction contained 7 bases not matched to a gene. This CDR3 is 17 amino acids long. CDR3 amino acids: CASSQDPQGAGTGELFF. The CDR3 DNA reads TGTGCCAGCAGCCAAGATCCGCAGGGGGCGGGCACCGGGGAGCTGTTTTTT.

In its sample, this clonotype was seen a few times. The genes are TRBV25-1 and TRBJ2-1, with TRBD1 matching 7 bases. Germline V gives CDR1 MGHDK, CDR2 SYGVNS. With 6 bases clipped from V and 8 bases from J, the junction kept 10 bases outside the gene matches. The CDR3 extends over 14 amino acids. CDR3 region: CASSVGGSIDEQFF. CDR3 coding DNA: TGTGCCAGCAGCGTAGGGGGCTCGATCGATGAGCAGTTCTTC.

This clonotype was recorded many times. The chain couples TRBV6-2 or TRBV6-3 to TRBJ2-1, with D tentatively TRBD1 or TRBD2 (6 bases each). The V and J ends lost 2 bases and 0 bases respectively, with 11 bases between them. CDR3 length: 16 residues. Germline-derived CDR1 and CDR2 are MNHEY and SVGEGT. CDR3 DNA: TGTGCCAGCAGTTACGTTTCGGGGGCCTCCTACAATGAGCAGTTCTTC. Translating it yields CASSYVSGASYNEQFF.

This clonotype came up many times. The rearrangement uses TRBV5-1 and TRBJ1-2, with D possibly matching TRBD1 (6 bases). Between the trimmed V and J ends, which lost 0 bases and 7 bases, there was a span of 16 bases. CDR3 length equals 15 residues. CDR1 and CDR2 from the germline V gene are SGHRS and YFSETQ. The CDR3 region is CASSLDGRGIGGYTF. CDR3 in DNA: TGCGCCAGCAGCTTGGACGGCAGGGGAATTGGTGGCTACACCTTC.

The rearrangement joins TRBV20-1 to TRBJ2-7; 14 nucleotides align to TRBD2. V lost 6 bases to trimming and J lost 2 bases; unmatched junction nucleotides: 15. There are 18 residues in the CDR3. Germline assignment: CDR1 DFQATT and CDR2 SNEGSKA (reference sequence). The CDR3 protein is CSAETLGTSGGDPYEQYF. CDR3 coding DNA: TGCAGTGCGGAAACCCTGGGGACTAGCGGGGGCGATCCCTACGAGCAGTACTTC.

The chain joins TRBV7-9 to TRBJ2-7, with D possibly TRBD1 on 5 matching bases. The V and J ends lost 6 bases and 5 bases respectively, with 20 bases between them. CDR1 is SEHNR and CDR2 is FQNEAQ in the germline V gene (reference sequence). The CDR3 consists of 15 residues. CDR3: CASSPVQGRVDEQYF. In DNA, the CDR3 is TGTGCCAGCAGTCCAGTCCAGGGTCGGGTTGACGAGCAGTACTTC. Together with reference TRBV7-9 and TRBJ2-7, the CDR3 gives the full variable domain: DTGVSQNPRHKITKRGQNVTFRCDPISEHNRLYWYRQTLGQGPEFLTYFQNEAQLEKSRLLSDRFSAERPKGSFSTLEIQRTEQGDSAMYLCASSPVQGRVDEQYFGPGTRLTVT.

The rearrangement joins TRBV3-1 to TRBJ2-1; 8 bases map to TRBD2. The length of the CDR3 is 17 residues. Per germline, CDR1 LGHDT and CDR2 YNNKEL (reference sequence). V dropped 1 base and J dropped 4; count of bases not matched to a gene: 9. DNA for the CDR3: TGTGCCAGCAGCCAAGGGTTCGGGGGGGGAAATTACAATGAGCAGTTCTTC. Translated, it gives CASSQGFGGGNYNEQFF.

This clonotype was seen only a few times. The chain recombines TRBV7-2 with TRBJ2-5; 11 nucleotides align to TRBD2. V dropped 5 bases and J dropped 4; count of bases not matched to a gene: 6. Per germline, CDR1 SGHTA and CDR2 FQGNSA. This CDR3 contains 15 residues. The CDR3 sequence is CASSLSGRAGETQYF. The CDR3 region has the DNA TGTGCCAGCAGCCTTAGCGGGAGGGCCGGAGAGACCCAGTACTTC. Together with reference TRBV7-2 and TRBJ2-5, the CDR3 gives the full variable domain: GAGVSQSPSNKVTEKGKDVELRCDPISGHTALYWYRQSLGQGLEFLIYFQGNSAPDKSGLPSDRFSAERTGGSVSTLTIQRTQQEDSAVYLCASSLSGRAGETQYFGPGTRLLVL.

This clonotype was recorded a few times. This rearrangement joins TRBV16 to TRBJ2-3; D not certain. Trimming removed 8 bases from V and 9 bases from J, with 15 bases in between. The CDR3 is 12 amino acids. Looked up from germline, CDR1 is KGHSY and CDR2 is FQNENV. The CDR3 loop is CASQETIPTQYF. The CDR3 nucleotides read TGTGCCAGCCAAGAGACAATCCCCACGCAGTATTTT.

This clonotype was found many times. The rearrangement links TRBV5-5 to TRBJ2-1, with D possibly being TRBD2 (5 bases). The CDR3 loop spans 15 amino acids. The V gene lost 6 bases and the J gene lost 3 bases, with 16 bases spanning the gap. Germline loops: CDR1 SGHKS, CDR2 YYEKEE (reference sequence). CDR3 DNA sequence: TGTGCCAGCATACCCAGCGGCAGCAACTACAATGAGCAGTTCTTC. Residues: CASIPSGSNYNEQFF. The whole variable domain, remainder taken from reference TRBV5-5 and TRBJ2-1, is DAGVTQSPTHLIKTRGQQVTLRCSPISGHKSVSWYQQVLGQGPQFIFQYYEKEERGRGNFPDRFSARQFPNYSSELNVNALLLGDSALYLCASIPSGSNYNEQFFGPGTRLTVL.

This clonotype appeared a few times. The V gene is TRBV30, the J gene TRBJ1-2; D is unresolved. Between the trimmed V and J ends, which lost 3 bases and 2 bases, there was a span of 16 bases. Germline V gene sequence: CDR1 GTSNPN, CDR2 SVGIG (reference sequence). The CDR3 contains 15 residues. The CDR3 sequence is CAWSPTSGINYGYTF. The CDR3 coding sequence is TGTGCCTGGAGCCCAACGAGCGGGATCAACTATGGCTACACCTTC.

This chain uses TRBV20-1 with TRBJ2-7, with D possibly matching TRBD2 (5 bases). The CDR3 has 16 residues. CDR1 is DFQATT and CDR2 is SNEGSKA in the germline V gene (reference sequence). CDR3 protein: CRAGGAAALPTYEQYF. The CDR3 DNA reads as TGCAGGGCCGGAGGAGCGGCAGCGTTACCCACCTACGAGCAGTACTTC.

This sequence joins TRBV11-2 and TRBJ2-3, with D unclear. V was cut by 0 bases and J by 3 bases, with 7 bases left in between. The CDR3 covers 14 residues. Looked up from germline, CDR1 is SGHAT and CDR2 is FQNNGV. The CDR3 DNA reads TGTGCCAGCAGCTTAGAGATTACTACAGATACGCAGTATTTT. Its translation: CASSLEITTDTQYF.

The chain has TRBV20-1 and TRBJ2-7; 9 positions match TRBD1. Germline values: CDR1 DFQATT, CDR2 SNEGSKA (reference sequence). After removal of 6 bases from V and 4 bases from J, the junction contained 7 bases not matched to a gene. The CDR3 spans 13 residues. In DNA, the CDR3 is TGCAGTGCGTTAGGGACAGGGCAGTACGAGCAGTACTTC. Its translation: CSALGTGQYEQYF.